This T cell receptor (beta chain) was sequenced for a study of blood T cell repertoires in COVID-19. For the study at large: PBMCs, B-cell-depleted T cells, or T cells were the source of the cDNA or gDNA that made up the material.

Study processing details: Reference gene primers were amplified, and this amplification served to estimate nucleated cell counts. The repertoire was sequenced with immunoSEQ multiplex PCR; TCRdb's copy has only in-frame clones and lacks some. That table gives V, J and clone size, and the DNA gave D and trimming. Among about 270,000 clones listed, approximately 86% were seen once. The source of this sequence is a man aged 35-49 years with active or convalescent COVID-19. Sequenced input: peripheral blood.

In DNA, the CDR3 is TGTGCCACCAGTGATTTTCGGGGAGAAACTCACTACAATGAGCAGTTCTTC. Protein: CATSDFRGETHYNEQFF. The V call is TRBV24-1, the J call TRBJ2-1, with a possible D match to TRBD2 (5 bases). The germline CDR1 and CDR2 sequences are KGHDR and SFDVKD. The CDR3 covers 17 residues. V gave up 1 base and J gave up 3 bases, with 15 bases separating them.